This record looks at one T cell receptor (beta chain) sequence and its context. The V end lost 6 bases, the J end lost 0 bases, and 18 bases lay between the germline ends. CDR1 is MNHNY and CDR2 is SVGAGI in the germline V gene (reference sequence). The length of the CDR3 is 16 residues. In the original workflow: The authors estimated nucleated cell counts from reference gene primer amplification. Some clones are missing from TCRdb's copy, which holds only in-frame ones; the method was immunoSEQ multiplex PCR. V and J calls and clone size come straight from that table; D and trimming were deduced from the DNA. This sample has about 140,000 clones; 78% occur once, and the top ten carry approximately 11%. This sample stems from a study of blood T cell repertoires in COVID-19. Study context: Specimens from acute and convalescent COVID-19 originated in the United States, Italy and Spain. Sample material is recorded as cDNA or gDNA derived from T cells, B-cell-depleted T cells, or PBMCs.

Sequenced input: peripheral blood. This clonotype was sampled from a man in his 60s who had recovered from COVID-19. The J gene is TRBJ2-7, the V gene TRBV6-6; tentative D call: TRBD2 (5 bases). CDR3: CASRNADPAASYEQYF. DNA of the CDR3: TGTGCCAGCAGAAACGCCGATCCAGCGGCCTCCTACGAGCAGTACTTC.